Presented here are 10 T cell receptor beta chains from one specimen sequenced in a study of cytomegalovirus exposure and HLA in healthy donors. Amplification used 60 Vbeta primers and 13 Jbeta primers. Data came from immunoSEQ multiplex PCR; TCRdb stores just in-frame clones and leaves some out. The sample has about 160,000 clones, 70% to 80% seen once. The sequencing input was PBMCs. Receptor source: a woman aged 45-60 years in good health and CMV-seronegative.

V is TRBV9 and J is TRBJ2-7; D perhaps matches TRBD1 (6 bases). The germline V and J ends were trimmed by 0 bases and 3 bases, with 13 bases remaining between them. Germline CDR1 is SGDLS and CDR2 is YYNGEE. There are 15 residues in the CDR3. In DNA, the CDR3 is TGTGCCAGCAGCGTAGCGGGACATCCCCGCTACGAGCAGTACTTC. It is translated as CASSVAGHPRYEQYF.

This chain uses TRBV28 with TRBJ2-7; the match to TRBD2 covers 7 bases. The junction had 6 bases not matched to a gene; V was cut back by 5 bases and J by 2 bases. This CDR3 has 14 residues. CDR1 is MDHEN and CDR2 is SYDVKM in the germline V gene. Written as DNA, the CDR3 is TGTGCCAGCAGTACCGGGACTATCCCCTACGAGCAGTACTTC. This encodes CASSTGTIPYEQYF. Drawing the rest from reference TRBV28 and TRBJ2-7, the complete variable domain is DVKVTQSSRYLVKRTGEKVFLECVQDMDHENMFWYRQDPGLGLRLIYFSYDVKMKEKGDIPEGYSVSREKKERFSLILESASTNQTSMYLCASSTGTIPYEQYFGPGTRLTVT.

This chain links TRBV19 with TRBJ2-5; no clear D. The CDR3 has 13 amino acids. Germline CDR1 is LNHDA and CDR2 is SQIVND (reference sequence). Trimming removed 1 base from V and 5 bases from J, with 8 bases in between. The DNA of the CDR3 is TGTGCCAGTAGTATAGTTGAGTGGGAGACCCAGTACTTC. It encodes CASSIVEWETQYF.

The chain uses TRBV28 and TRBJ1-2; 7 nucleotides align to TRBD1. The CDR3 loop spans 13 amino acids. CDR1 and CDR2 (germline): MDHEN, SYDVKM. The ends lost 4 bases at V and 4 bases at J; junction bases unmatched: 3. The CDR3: CASSSDRAYGYTF. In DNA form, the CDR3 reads TGTGCCAGCAGTTCAGACAGGGCCTATGGCTACACCTTC.

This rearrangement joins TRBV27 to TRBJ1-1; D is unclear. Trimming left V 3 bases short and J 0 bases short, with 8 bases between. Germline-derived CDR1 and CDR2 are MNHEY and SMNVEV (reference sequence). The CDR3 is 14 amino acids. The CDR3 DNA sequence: TGTGCCAGCAGTTTGGGTGACATGAACACTGAAGCTTTCTTT. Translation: CASSLGDMNTEAFF.

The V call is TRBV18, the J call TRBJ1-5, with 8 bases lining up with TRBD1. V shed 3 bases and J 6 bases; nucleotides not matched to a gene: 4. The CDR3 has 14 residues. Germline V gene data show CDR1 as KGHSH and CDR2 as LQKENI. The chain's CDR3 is CASSPSQGVQPQHF. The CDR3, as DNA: TGTGCCAGCTCACCCTCACAGGGGGTTCAGCCCCAGCATTTT.

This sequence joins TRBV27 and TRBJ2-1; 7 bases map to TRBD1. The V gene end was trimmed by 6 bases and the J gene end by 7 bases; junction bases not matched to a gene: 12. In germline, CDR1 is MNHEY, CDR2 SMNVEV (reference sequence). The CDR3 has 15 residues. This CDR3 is CASSPRDSDRNEQFF. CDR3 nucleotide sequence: TGTGCCAGCAGCCCTCGGGACAGCGATAGGAATGAGCAGTTCTTC.

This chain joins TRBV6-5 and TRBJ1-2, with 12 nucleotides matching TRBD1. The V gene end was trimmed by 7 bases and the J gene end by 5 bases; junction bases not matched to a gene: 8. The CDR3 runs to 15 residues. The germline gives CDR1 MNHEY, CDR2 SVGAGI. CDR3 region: CASISGQGAGYGYTF. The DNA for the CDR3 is TGTGCCAGCATTTCGGGACAGGGGGCGGGATATGGCTACACCTTC.

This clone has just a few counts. The CDR3 loop is CASSLPGAEYHTDTQYF. The CDR3 region has the DNA TGTGCCAGCAGTCTCCCTGGGGCGGAGTACCACACAGATACGCAGTATTTT. V usage is TRBV7-9 and J usage is TRBJ2-3; TRBD1 is a possible D gene (5 bases). Germline V gives CDR1 SEHNR, CDR2 FQNEAQ (reference sequence). Trimming shortened V by 6 bases and J by 2 bases, and 21 bases separated the two germline ends. This CDR3 contains 17 residues.

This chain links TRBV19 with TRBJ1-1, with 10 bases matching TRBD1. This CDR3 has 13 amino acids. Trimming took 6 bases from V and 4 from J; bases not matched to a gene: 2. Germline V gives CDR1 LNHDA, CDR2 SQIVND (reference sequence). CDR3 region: CASRRQGATEAFF. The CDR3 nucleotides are TGTGCCAGTAGGAGACAGGGGGCCACTGAAGCTTTCTTT.